The 32 T cell receptor beta chains below all came from one sample that was sequenced in a study of blood T cell repertoires in COVID-19. Libraries were prepared by immunoSEQ multiplex PCR; TCRdb keeps only in-frame clonotypes and omits some of them. The sample comprises hundreds of thousands of clones, 80% to 90% of which are singletons, and 8.2% rests with the top ten. Sequenced material: peripheral blood. These receptors all come from a woman aged 50 to 65 with acute or convalescent COVID-19.

The chain employs TRBV15 and TRBJ1-5, with 11 bases fitting TRBD1. Germline CDR1 is LNHNV and CDR2 is YYDKDF (reference sequence). The CDR3 is 16 residues long. Trimming cost V 3 bases and J 7 bases; bases outside gene matches: 8. CDR3 in amino acids: CATSSSGQGDDQPQHF. In nucleotides, the CDR3 is TGTGCCACCAGCAGTTCGGGACAGGGGGATGACCAGCCCCAGCATTTT. The full variable domain, its missing parts supplied by reference TRBV15 and TRBJ1-5, is DAMVIQNPRYQVTQFGKPVTLSCSQTLNHNVMYWYQQKSSQAPKLLFHYYDKDFNNEADTPDNFQSRRPNTSFCFLDIRSPGLGDTAMYLCATSSSGQGDDQPQHFGDGTRLSIL.

This rearrangement joins TRBV24-1 to TRBJ2-5; D possibly corresponds to TRBD2 (5 bases). This CDR3 is built from 15 residues. Germline values: CDR1 KGHDR, CDR2 SFDVKD. With 6 bases removed from V and 4 bases from J, the gap between germline ends came to 17 bases. Here the CDR3 reads CATSFGNGPAETQYF. The CDR3 region has the DNA TGTGCCACCAGTTTCGGGAACGGACCGGCAGAGACCCAGTACTTC.

The chain couples TRBV5-1 to TRBJ2-5, with D maybe TRBD2 (5 bases). V lost 4 bases to trimming and J lost 5 bases, with 15 bases between them. Germline assignment: CDR1 SGHRS and CDR2 YFSETQ. The CDR3 is 14 amino acids. CDR3 nucleotide sequence: TGCGCCAGCAGCCCCTCCGGGATACAGGAGACCCAGTACTTC. Amino acid sequence: CASSPSGIQETQYF.

This clone has more than one count but fewer than ten. This sequence joins TRBV4-1 and TRBJ2-2; D is perhaps TRBD2 (5 bases). The CDR3 runs to 16 residues. Germline CDR1 reads MGHRA; CDR2 reads YSYEKL. V lost 4 bases, J lost 0 bases, and 12 bases lay in between. The CDR3 DNA is TGCGCCAGCAGCCGAAAAGCGGAACCGAACACCGGGGAGCTGTTTTTT. Protein product: CASSRKAEPNTGELFF.

This chain uses TRBV5-1 with TRBJ2-2; D is uncertain. V was pared by 0 bases and J by 2 bases, with 8 bases between. This CDR3 spans 15 amino acids. Germline lookup yields CDR1 SGHRS and CDR2 YFSETQ. CDR3 DNA sequence: TGCGCCAGCAGCTTGGTTGCTAAAAACACCGGGGAGCTGTTTTTT. As protein: CASSLVAKNTGELFF.

This chain uses TRBV3-1 (or the pseudogene TRBV3-2) with TRBJ2-3; the match to TRBD2 covers 11 bases. The J segment lost 2 bases and the V segment lost 4 bases, leaving 8 bases of the junction unmatched. This CDR3 region has 17 residues. Germline V gene data show CDR1 as LGHDT and CDR2 as YNNKEL (reference sequence). The CDR3 DNA reads TGTGCCAGCAGCCCCCGGACTAGCGGGCTTGACACAGATACGCAGTATTTT. As protein: CASSPRTSGLDTDTQYF.

The V gene is TRBV19, the J gene TRBJ1-1; 9 bases are shared with TRBD1. This CDR3 has 18 amino acids. Germline V CDR1 and CDR2: LNHDA, SQIVND (reference sequence). V was clipped by 2 bases and J by 1 base; unmatched bases: 11. Here the CDR3 DNA reads TGTGCCAGTAGTATAAAGCGATGGGGGACAGGGACGAACACTGAAGCTTTCTTT. Residues: CASSIKRWGTGTNTEAFF.

V gene TRBV30 combines with J gene TRBJ2-7; possibly TRBD2 for D (5 bases). The length of the CDR3 is 14 residues. Germline V gene lookup returns CDR1 GTSNPN and CDR2 SVGIG (reference sequence). V was clipped by 3 bases and J by 0 bases, with 12 bases between them. The CDR3 is CAWSGGLSSYEQYF. In nucleotides, the CDR3 is TGTGCCTGGAGCGGCGGACTGAGCTCCTACGAGCAGTACTTC.

The V call is TRBV24-1, the J call TRBJ2-7; 7 nucleotides agree with TRBD1. The junction had 7 bases not matched to a gene; V was cut back by 6 bases and J by 3 bases. CDR3 size: 14 residues. The germline gives CDR1 KGHDR, CDR2 SFDVKD. The CDR3, as DNA: TGTGCCACCAGTACAGGGGAATCGGACTACGAGCAGTACTTC. It codes for CATSTGESDYEQYF.

The CDR3 DNA reads as TGTGCCAGCAGTCCCCGGGACAGGGGGCCTGGCAATCAGCCCCAGCATTTT. This translates into CASSPRDRGPGNQPQHF. The J gene is TRBJ1-5, the V gene TRBV6-6; 12 bases are a match to TRBD1. CDR3 length: 17 residues. Looked up from germline, CDR1 is MNHNY and CDR2 is SVGAGI (reference sequence). V trimming: 5 bases; J trimming: 2 bases; junction bases outside the gene matches: 7.

CDR3: CASSVAIVGSSGEQFF. The CDR3 bases are TGTGCCAGCAGCGTAGCCATAGTCGGGAGCTCGGGTGAGCAGTTCTTC. The chain employs TRBV9 and TRBJ2-1; possibly TRBD2 for D (6 bases). CDR1 and CDR2 from the germline V gene are SGDLS and YYNGEE. Between the trimmed V and J ends, which lost 0 bases and 9 bases, there was a span of 19 bases. The length of the CDR3 is 16 residues. The full variable domain, completed using reference TRBV9 and TRBJ2-1, is DSGVTQTPKHLITATGQRVTLRCSPRSGDLSVYWYQQSLDQGLQFLIQYYNGEERAKGNILERFSAQQFPDLHSELNLSSLELGDSALYFCASSVAIVGSSGEQFFGPGTRLTVL.

This clone was seen a handful of times. The chain couples TRBV5-6 to TRBJ1-3; D uncertain. The CDR3 runs 16 residues. Germline V lookup: CDR1 SGHDT, CDR2 YYEEEE. Trimming cost V 2 bases and J 0 bases, with 12 bases left between them. The CDR3 here is CASSLVGLSSGNTIYF. CDR3 nucleotide sequence: TGTGCCAGCAGCTTAGTAGGACTGAGCTCTGGAAACACCATATATTTT.

Here the CDR3 DNA reads TGTGCTAGTGGTCCTACAGGGAAGGTAACCTACAATGAGCAGTTCTTC. Residues: CASGPTGKVTYNEQFF. The chain is built from TRBV12-5 and TRBJ2-1, with a weak D call TRBD1 (6 bases). The CDR3 spans 16 residues. Germline values: CDR1 LGHNT, CDR2 FRNRAP. Trimming left V 5 bases short and J 2 bases short, with 16 bases between.

Here the CDR3 DNA reads TGTGCCAGCAGCCCCACCGGTGGCGGATCTTCCTACGAGCAGTACTTC. Encoded protein: CASSPTGGGSSYEQYF. The J gene is TRBJ2-7, the V gene TRBV16; D remains ambiguous. This CDR3 is 16 amino acids long. Germline values: CDR1 KGHSY, CDR2 FQNENV. The ends were cut back, 4 bases at V and 1 base at J, with 17 bases in the middle.

Only a few counts were recorded for this clone. J is TRBJ2-1 and V is TRBV9, with D maybe TRBD2 (6 bases). Germline CDR1 is SGDLS and CDR2 is YYNGEE. The CDR3 spans 16 residues. V shed 2 bases and J shed 5 bases, with 17 bases lying between them. CDR3 in DNA: TGTGCCAGCAGCGTGGGTAGCCTAGCGAGAAACAATGAGCAGTTCTTC. Translating gives CASSVGSLARNNEQFF.

The chain recombines TRBV14 with TRBJ2-7, with TRBD2 as a possible D gene (5 bases). The germline V gene encodes CDR1 SGHDN and CDR2 FVKESK. This CDR3 is 15 amino acids long. Trimming stripped 2 bases from V and 3 bases from J, with 14 bases between. The CDR3, as DNA: TGTGCCAGCAGCCAACCGCTCCGAGGGCACTACGAGCAGTACTTC. It specifies CASSQPLRGHYEQYF.

The V and J genes are TRBV13 and TRBJ1-1; 9 bases agree with TRBD1. V lost 5 bases, J lost 3 bases, and 7 bases stayed unmatched. The CDR3 spans 15 residues. Germline V gives CDR1 PRHDT, CDR2 FYEKMQ (reference sequence). The CDR3 coding sequence is TGTGCCAGCAGCAACCCGGGACAGGGAGACACTGAAGCTTTCTTT. This codes for CASSNPGQGDTEAFF.

This chain links TRBV19 with TRBJ2-1; 10 bases are shared with TRBD2. The CDR3 length is 16 residues. V trimming: 1 base; J trimming: 6 bases; junction bases outside the gene matches: 6. Germline V gene sequence: CDR1 LNHDA, CDR2 SQIVND (reference sequence). The CDR3 region has the DNA TGTGCCAGTAGTATAGTACTAGCGGGATACGTCAATGAGCAGTTCTTC. Its protein is CASSIVLAGYVNEQFF. Drawing the rest from reference TRBV19 and TRBJ2-1, the complete variable domain is DGGITQSPKYLFRKEGQNVTLSCEQNLNHDAMYWYRQDPGQGLRLIYYSQIVNDFQKGDIAEGYSVSREKKESFPLTVTSAQKNPTAFYLCASSIVLAGYVNEQFFGPGTRLTVL.

The gene calls are TRBV29-1 and TRBJ1-2, with 9 bases lining up with TRBD1. The germline V gene has CDR1 SQVTM and CDR2 ANQGSEA. Trimming took 0 bases from V and 1 from J; bases not matched to a gene: 6. This CDR3 is built from 16 residues. The CDR3 region is CSVEDAGQGVNYGYTF. The CDR3 DNA reads TGCAGCGTTGAAGATGCGGGACAGGGAGTTAACTATGGCTACACCTTC.

The rearrangement links TRBV27 to TRBJ1-2; TRBD1 is a possible D gene (5 bases). CDR1 is MNHEY, CDR2 SMNVEV, per germline (reference sequence). With 2 bases removed from V and 8 bases from J, the gap between germline ends came to 15 bases. This CDR3 is built from 14 residues. This CDR3 is CASSLEGALGGYTF. For the CDR3, the DNA is TGTGCCAGCAGTTTAGAAGGGGCTCTAGGCGGCTACACCTTC.

This chain connects TRBV15 to TRBJ2-7; 11 positions match TRBD2. Germline values: CDR1 LNHNV, CDR2 YYDKDF (reference sequence). The CDR3 loop spans 14 amino acids. With V trimmed by 6 bases and J by 11 bases, 12 bases remained unmatched. Here the CDR3 reads CATRGGTSGDKKYF. The CDR3 DNA reads TGTGCCACCAGAGGCGGGACTAGCGGAGATAAGAAGTACTTC.

This clone appeared once. The chain is built from TRBV14 and TRBJ2-1; 10 bases align to TRBD1. The CDR3 contains 14 residues. With V trimmed by 2 bases and J by 9 bases, 4 bases remained unmatched. Germline CDR1 and CDR2: SGHDN and FVKESK. CDR3 protein: CASSQWTGGGEQFF. CDR3 DNA sequence: TGTGCCAGCAGCCAATGGACAGGGGGGGGTGAGCAGTTCTTC.

This chain links TRBV3-1 (or the pseudogene TRBV3-2) with TRBJ2-3; 9 nucleotides align to TRBD2. V lost 3 bases to trimming and J lost 2 bases; unmatched junction nucleotides: 9. The CDR3 consists of 17 residues. Germline CDR1 LGHDT, CDR2 YNNKEL (reference sequence). The CDR3 protein is CASSQGRLAENTDTQYF. CDR3 nucleotide sequence: TGTGCCAGCAGCCAGGGTAGACTAGCGGAGAACACAGATACGCAGTATTTT.

This chain connects TRBV2 to TRBJ2-7; 10 nucleotides agree with TRBD1. Germline V gene sequence: CDR1 SNHLY, CDR2 FYNNEI. The trim removed 6 bases at V and 8 bases at J, leaving 10 bases unmatched. This CDR3 contains 14 residues. The CDR3 DNA is TGTGCCAGCAGATTAGTGACAGGGGGCATGAAGCAGTACTTC. It codes for CASRLVTGGMKQYF.

V usage is TRBV10-1 and J usage is TRBJ2-2, with TRBD2 as a possible D gene (5 bases). V was cut by 6 bases and J by 1 base, with 9 bases left in between. This CDR3 region has 14 residues. Germline V lookup: CDR1 WNHNN, CDR2 SYGVQD (reference sequence). This chain's CDR3 is CASRASGNTGELFF. The CDR3 DNA is TGCGCCAGCAGGGCCAGCGGGAACACCGGGGAGCTGTTTTTT.

The chain is built from TRBV7-9 and TRBJ1-1; 7 nucleotides align to TRBD1. The CDR3 covers 15 residues. The germline CDR1 and CDR2 sequences are SEHNR and FQNEAQ (reference sequence). With 5 bases clipped from V and 4 bases from J, the junction kept 10 bases outside the gene matches. The CDR3 region is CASSPRQGGITEAFF. As DNA, the CDR3 is TGTGCCAGCAGCCCCCGACAGGGAGGAATCACTGAAGCTTTCTTT.

Of note for this clone: Other nucleotide sequences from this sample produce the same CDR3. The chain links TRBV5-1 to TRBJ2-1; tentatively, D is TRBD2 (5 bases). Trimming stripped 1 base from V and 0 bases from J, with 8 bases between. CDR1 SGHRS and CDR2 YFSETQ come from the germline V gene. There are 15 residues in the CDR3. The CDR3 protein is CASSLTGSSYNEQFF. The CDR3, as DNA: TGCGCCAGCAGCTTGACGGGAAGCTCCTACAATGAGCAGTTCTTC.

The sample holds a few counts of this clone. The chain is built from TRBV4-1 and TRBJ2-7; no clear D gene. V dropped 0 bases and J dropped 0 bases, with 12 bases sitting between them. The germline gives CDR1 MGHRA, CDR2 YSYEKL. The CDR3 is 16 residues long. The CDR3 sequence is CASSQDLLPSSYEQYF. The CDR3 DNA sequence: TGCGCCAGCAGCCAAGATCTACTTCCTAGCTCCTACGAGCAGTACTTC.

The chain links TRBV6-5 to TRBJ2-5, with D perhaps TRBD1 (5 bases). Trimming left V 5 bases short and J 5 bases short, with 12 bases between. From germline, CDR1 is MNHEY and CDR2 SVGAGI. This CDR3 region has 13 residues. The CDR3 reads CASSRGIGETQYF. The CDR3 DNA reads as TGTGCCAGCAGTAGGGGAATCGGGGAGACCCAGTACTTC.

The rearrangement uses TRBV3-1 (or the pseudogene TRBV3-2) and TRBJ2-7, with D possibly being TRBD2 (7 bases). This CDR3 comprises 14 residues. Trimming took off 0 bases at V and 5 bases at J, with 11 bases between the two ends. Germline V gene data show CDR1 as LGHDT and CDR2 as YNNKEL (reference sequence). DNA for the CDR3: TGTGCCAGCAGCCAAGACGGGGGGCTCGACGAGCAGTACTTC. Translated, it gives CASSQDGGLDEQYF.

This chain joins TRBV5-1 and TRBJ2-1; TRBD2 might be the D (6 bases). Looked up from germline, CDR1 is SGHRS and CDR2 is YFSETQ. V was clipped by 6 bases and J by 0 bases, with 13 bases between them. The CDR3 consists of 15 residues. The CDR3 DNA reads as TGCGCCAGCACCCAAGCGGGCTCCTCCTACAATGAGCAGTTCTTC. Translating gives CASTQAGSSYNEQFF.

This chain connects TRBV19 to TRBJ2-7, with 9 bases that match TRBD1. CDR1 is LNHDA and CDR2 is SQIVND in the germline V gene (reference sequence). Trimming removed 3 bases from V and 4 bases from J; junction bases left unmatched: 7. The CDR3 spans 15 residues. CDR3 sequence reads: CASSITGTGKYEQYF. The DNA of the CDR3 is TGTGCCAGTAGTATCACCGGGACAGGGAAGTACGAGCAGTACTTC.